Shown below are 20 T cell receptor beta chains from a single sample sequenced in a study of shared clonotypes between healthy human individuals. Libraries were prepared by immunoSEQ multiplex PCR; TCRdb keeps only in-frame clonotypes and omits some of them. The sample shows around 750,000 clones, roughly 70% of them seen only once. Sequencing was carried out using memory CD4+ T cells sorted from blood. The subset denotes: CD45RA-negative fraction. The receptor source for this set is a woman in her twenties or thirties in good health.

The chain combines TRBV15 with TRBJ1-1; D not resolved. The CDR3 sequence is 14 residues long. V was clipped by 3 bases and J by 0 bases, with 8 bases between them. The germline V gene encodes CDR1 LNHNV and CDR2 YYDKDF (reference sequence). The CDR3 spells CATSSPRMNTEAFF. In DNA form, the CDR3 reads TGTGCCACCAGCAGTCCCAGGATGAACACTGAAGCTTTCTTT.

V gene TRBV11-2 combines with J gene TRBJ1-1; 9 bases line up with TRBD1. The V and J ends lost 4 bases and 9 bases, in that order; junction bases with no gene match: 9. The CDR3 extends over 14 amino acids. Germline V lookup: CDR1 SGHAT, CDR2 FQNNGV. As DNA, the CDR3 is TGTGCCAGCAGCTACCAGGGGGACAGGGCTCAAGCTTTCTTT. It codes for CASSYQGDRAQAFF. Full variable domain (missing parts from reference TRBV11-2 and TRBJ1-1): EAGVAQSPRYKIIEKRQSVAFWCNPISGHATLYWYQQILGQGPKLLIQFQNNGVVDDSQLPKDRFSAERLKGVDSTLKIQPAKLEDSAVYLCASSYQGDRAQAFFGQGTRLTVV.

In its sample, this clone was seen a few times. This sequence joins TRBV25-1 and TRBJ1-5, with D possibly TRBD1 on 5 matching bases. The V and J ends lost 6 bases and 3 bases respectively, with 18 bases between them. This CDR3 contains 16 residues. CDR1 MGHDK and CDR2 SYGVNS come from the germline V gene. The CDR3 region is CASSPSRDSNNQPQHF. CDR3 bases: TGTGCCAGCAGCCCAAGTCGAGACAGCAACAATCAGCCCCAGCATTTT.

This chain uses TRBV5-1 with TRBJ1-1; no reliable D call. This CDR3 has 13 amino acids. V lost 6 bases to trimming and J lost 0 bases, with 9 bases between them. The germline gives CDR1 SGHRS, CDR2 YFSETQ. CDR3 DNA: TGCGCCAGCAAGGGCAACGTGAACACTGAAGCTTTCTTT. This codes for CASKGNVNTEAFF.

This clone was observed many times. CDR3: CASSAHDPLGETQYF. The CDR3 nucleotides read TGTGCCAGCAGCGCCCACGACCCCCTTGGAGAGACCCAGTACTTC. V usage is TRBV9 and J usage is TRBJ2-5; D is unresolved. The CDR3 is 15 amino acids. Per the germline V gene, CDR1 is SGDLS and CDR2 is YYNGEE. Trimming took 3 bases from V and 4 from J, leaving 16 bases between them.

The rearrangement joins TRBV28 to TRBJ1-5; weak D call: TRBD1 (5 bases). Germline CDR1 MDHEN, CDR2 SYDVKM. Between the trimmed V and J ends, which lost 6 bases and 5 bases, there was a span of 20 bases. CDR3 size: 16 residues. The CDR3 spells CASRQNAGFAHQPQHF. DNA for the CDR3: TGTGCCAGCAGGCAAAACGCAGGGTTTGCTCATCAGCCCCAGCATTTT.

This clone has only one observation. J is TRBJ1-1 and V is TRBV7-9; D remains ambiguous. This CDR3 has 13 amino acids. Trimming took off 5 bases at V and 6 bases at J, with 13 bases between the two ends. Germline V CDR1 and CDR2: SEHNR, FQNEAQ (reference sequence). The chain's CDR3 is CASSPLSSAEAFF. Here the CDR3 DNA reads TGTGCCAGCAGCCCCCTTTCGTCCGCTGAAGCTTTCTTT.

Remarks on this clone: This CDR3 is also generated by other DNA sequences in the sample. CDR3 loop: CASSRTGYNSPLHF. CDR3 nucleotides: TGTGCCAGCAGCCGGACAGGATATAATTCACCCCTCCACTTT. The chain couples TRBV6-5 to TRBJ1-6; 7 nucleotides line up with TRBD1. The CDR3 runs to 14 residues. Germline loops: CDR1 MNHEY, CDR2 SVGAGI. The trim removed 6 bases at V and 4 bases at J, leaving 3 bases unmatched.

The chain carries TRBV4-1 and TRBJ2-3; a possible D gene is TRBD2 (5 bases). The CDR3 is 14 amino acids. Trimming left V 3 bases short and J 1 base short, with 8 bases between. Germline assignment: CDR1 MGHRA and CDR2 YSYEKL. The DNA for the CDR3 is TGCGCCAGCAGCCACAGCGGCCGCACAGATACGCAGTATTTT. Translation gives CASSHSGRTDTQYF.

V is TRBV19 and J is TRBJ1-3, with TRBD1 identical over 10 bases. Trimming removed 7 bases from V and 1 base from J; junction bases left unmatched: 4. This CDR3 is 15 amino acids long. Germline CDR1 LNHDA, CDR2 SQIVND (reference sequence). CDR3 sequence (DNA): TGTGCCAGTACTGACAGGGGGCAATCTGGAAACACCATATATTTT. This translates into CASTDRGQSGNTIYF.

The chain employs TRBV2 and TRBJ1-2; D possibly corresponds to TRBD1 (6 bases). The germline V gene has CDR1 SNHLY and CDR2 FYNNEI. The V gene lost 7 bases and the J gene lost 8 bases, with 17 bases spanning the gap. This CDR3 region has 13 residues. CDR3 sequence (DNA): TGTGCCAGCACCAACACAGGGTCGGGAGGCTACACCTTC. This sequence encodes CASTNTGSGGYTF. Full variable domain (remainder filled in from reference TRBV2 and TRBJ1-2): EPEVTQTPSHQVTQMGQEVILRCVPISNHLYFYWYRQILGQKVEFLVSFYNNEISEKSEIFDDQFSVERPDGSNFTLKIRSTKLEDSAMYFCASTNTGSGGYTFGSGTRLTVV.

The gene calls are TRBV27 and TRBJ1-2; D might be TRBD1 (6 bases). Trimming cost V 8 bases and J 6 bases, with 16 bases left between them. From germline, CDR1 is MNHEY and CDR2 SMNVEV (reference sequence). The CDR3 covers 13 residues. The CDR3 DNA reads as TGTGCCAGCTCTCCGGGGGGGCAGGATGGCTACACCTTC. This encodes CASSPGGQDGYTF.

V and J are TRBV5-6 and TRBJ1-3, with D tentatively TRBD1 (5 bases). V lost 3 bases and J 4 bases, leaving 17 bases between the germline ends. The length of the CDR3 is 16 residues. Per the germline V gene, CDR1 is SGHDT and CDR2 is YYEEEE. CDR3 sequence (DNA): TGTGCCAGCAGCTCTGGGACGTACCCGGGGGGAAACACCATATATTTT. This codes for CASSSGTYPGGNTIYF.

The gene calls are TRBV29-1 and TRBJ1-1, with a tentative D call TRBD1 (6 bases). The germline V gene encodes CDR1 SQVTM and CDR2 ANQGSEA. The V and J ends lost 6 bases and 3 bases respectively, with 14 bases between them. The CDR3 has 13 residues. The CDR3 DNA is TGCAGCGTAACAGGGCTGGCTGACACTGAAGCTTTCTTT. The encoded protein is CSVTGLADTEAFF.

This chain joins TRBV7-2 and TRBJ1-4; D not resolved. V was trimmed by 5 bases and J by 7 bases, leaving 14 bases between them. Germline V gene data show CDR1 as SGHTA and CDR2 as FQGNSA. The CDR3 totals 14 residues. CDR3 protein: CASSPTSPVEKLFF. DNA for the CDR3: TGTGCCAGCAGCCCAACCAGCCCGGTTGAAAAACTGTTTTTT.

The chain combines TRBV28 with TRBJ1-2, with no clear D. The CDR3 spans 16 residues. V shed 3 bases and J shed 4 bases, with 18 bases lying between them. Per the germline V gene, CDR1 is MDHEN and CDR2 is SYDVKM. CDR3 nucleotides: TGTGCCAGCAGTTTTAGGCAAACAACGGCCGGCTATGGCTACACCTTC. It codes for CASSFRQTTAGYGYTF.

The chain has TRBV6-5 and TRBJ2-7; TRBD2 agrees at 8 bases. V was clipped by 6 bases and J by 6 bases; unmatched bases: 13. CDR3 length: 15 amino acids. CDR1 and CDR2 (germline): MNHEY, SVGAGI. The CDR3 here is CASRIGSGISGEQYF. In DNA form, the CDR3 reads TGTGCCAGCAGGATAGGTAGCGGGATCTCAGGCGAGCAGTACTTC.

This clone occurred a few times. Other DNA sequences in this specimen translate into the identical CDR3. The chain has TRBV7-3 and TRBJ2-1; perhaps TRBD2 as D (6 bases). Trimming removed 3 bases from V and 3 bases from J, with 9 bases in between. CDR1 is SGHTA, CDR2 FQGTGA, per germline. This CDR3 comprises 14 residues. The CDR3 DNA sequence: TGTGCCAGCAGCTTTAGCGGAAGCTACAATGAGCAGTTCTTC. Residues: CASSFSGSYNEQFF.

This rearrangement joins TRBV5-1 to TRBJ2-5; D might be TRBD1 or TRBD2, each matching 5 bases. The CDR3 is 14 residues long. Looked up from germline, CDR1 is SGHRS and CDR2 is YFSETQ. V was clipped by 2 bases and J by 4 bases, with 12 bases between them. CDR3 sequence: CASSLGDRVETQYF. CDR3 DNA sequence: TGCGCCAGCAGCTTAGGGGACCGTGTAGAGACCCAGTACTTC.

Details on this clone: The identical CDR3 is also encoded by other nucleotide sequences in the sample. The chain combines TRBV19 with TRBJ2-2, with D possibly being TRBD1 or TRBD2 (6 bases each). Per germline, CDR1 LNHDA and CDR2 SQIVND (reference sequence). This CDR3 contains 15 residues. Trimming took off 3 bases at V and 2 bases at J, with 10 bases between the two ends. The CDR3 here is CASSIGGGNTGELFF. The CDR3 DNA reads TGTGCCAGTAGTATCGGAGGGGGTAACACCGGGGAGCTGTTTTTT.